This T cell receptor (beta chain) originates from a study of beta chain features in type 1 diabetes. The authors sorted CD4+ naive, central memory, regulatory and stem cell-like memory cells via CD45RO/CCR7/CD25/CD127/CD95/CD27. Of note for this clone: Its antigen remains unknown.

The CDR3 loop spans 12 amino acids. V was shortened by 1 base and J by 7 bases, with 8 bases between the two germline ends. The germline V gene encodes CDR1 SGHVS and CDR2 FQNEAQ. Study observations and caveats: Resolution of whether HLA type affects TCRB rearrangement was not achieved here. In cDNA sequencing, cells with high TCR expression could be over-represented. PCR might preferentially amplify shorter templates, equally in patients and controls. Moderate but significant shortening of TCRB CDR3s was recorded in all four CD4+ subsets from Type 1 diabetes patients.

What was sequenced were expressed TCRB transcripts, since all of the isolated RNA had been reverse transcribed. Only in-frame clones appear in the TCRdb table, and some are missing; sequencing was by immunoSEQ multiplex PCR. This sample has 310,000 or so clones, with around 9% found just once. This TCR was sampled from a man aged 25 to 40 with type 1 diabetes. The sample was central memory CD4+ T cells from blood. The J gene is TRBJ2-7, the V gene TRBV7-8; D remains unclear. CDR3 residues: CASSLGVREQYF. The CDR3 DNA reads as TGTGCCAGCAGCTTAGGAGTCCGGGAGCAGTACTTC.